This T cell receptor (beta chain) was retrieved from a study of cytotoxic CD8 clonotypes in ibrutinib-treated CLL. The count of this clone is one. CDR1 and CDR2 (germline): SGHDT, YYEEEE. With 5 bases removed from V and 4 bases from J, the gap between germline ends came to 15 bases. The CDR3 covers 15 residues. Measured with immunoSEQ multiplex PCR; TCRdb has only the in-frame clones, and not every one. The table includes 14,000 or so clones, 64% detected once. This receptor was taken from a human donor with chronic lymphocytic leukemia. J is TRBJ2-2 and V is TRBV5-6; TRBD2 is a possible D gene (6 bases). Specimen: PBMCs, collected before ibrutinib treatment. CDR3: CASSEPVGGTGELFF. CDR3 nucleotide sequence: TGTGCCAGCAGTGAACCTGTCGGGGGCACCGGGGAGCTGTTTTTT.